Listed below are T cell receptor beta chains from one sample, sequenced in a study of blood T cell repertoires in COVID-19. The repertoire was sequenced with immunoSEQ multiplex PCR; TCRdb's copy has only in-frame clones and lacks some. Of some 45,000 clones listed, 80% to 90% were seen once; the top ten hold just over 9%. The sequenced sample consisted of peripheral blood. These receptors all stem from a human donor in a cohort sampled during active COVID-19. The CDR3 runs from the conserved cysteine through the conserved F or W. The D gene is left open where the match is weak. Some rows mark clone size as missing; the rest say once, few, many or name a class of expanded clone.

abundance: -
j_gene: TRBJ1-5
d_gene: -
v_gene: TRBV7-2
CDR3aa: CASTAPQGALGNQPQHF
CDR3nt: TGTGCCAGCACCGCACCCCAGGGTGCTTTAGGCAATCAGCCCCAGCATTTT

abundance: -
j_gene: TRBJ2-1
d_gene: TRBD2
v_gene: TRBV12-5
CDR3aa: CASGLVLIRGLAGASSYNEQFF
CDR3nt: TGTGCTAGTGGTTTGGTACTGATAAGGGGACTAGCGGGGGCGAGCTCCTACAATGAGCAGTTCTTC

abundance: few
j_gene: TRBJ1-1
d_gene: -
v_gene: TRBV5-1
CDR3aa: CASTEGDTEAFF
CDR3nt: TGCGCCAGCACTGAAGGGGACACTGAAGCTTTCTTT

abundance: -
j_gene: TRBJ1-4
d_gene: -
v_gene: TRBV3-1/TRBV3-2
CDR3aa: CASTKDTTNEKLFF
CDR3nt: TGTGCCAGTACCAAGGACACAACTAATGAAAAACTGTTTTTT

abundance: -
j_gene: TRBJ2-3
d_gene: TRBD1
v_gene: TRBV7-9
CDR3aa: CASSLGTGDGTDTQYF
CDR3nt: TGTGCCAGCAGCCTGGGGACAGGGGATGGAACAGATACGCAGTATTTT

abundance: -
j_gene: TRBJ1-1
d_gene: -
v_gene: TRBV12-3/TRBV12-4
CDR3aa: CASSKTTDHKAFF
CDR3nt: TGTGCCAGCAGTAAAACGACAGACCACAAAGCTTTCTTT

abundance: -
j_gene: TRBJ2-3
d_gene: TRBD2
v_gene: TRBV6-2/TRBV6-3
CDR3aa: CASSYVRGVAGTDTQYF
CDR3nt: TGTGCCAGCAGTTACGTACGGGGGGTCGCGGGCACAGATACGCAGTATTTT

abundance: once
j_gene: TRBJ1-6
d_gene: -
v_gene: TRBV4-3
CDR3aa: CASSQAAEREGSPLHF
CDR3nt: TGCGCCAGCAGCCAAGCAGCGGAAAGGGAGGGTTCACCCCTCCACTTT

abundance: -
j_gene: TRBJ2-7
d_gene: -
v_gene: TRBV4-1
CDR3aa: CASSKGGRGTEQYF
CDR3nt: TGCGCCAGCAGCAAAGGAGGAAGGGGGACCGAGCAGTACTTC

abundance: -
j_gene: TRBJ2-7
d_gene: -
v_gene: TRBV7-6
CDR3aa: CASSLVLGEDEQYF
CDR3nt: TGTGCCAGCAGCTTAGTTCTGGGTGAGGACGAGCAGTACTTC

abundance: -
j_gene: TRBJ1-3
d_gene: TRBD1
v_gene: TRBV27
CDR3aa: CASSPWTGGSGNTIYF
CDR3nt: TGTGCCAGCAGTCCCTGGACAGGGGGCTCTGGAAACACCATATATTTT

abundance: -
j_gene: TRBJ2-2
d_gene: -
v_gene: TRBV25-1
CDR3aa: CASSNSLTSNTGELFF
CDR3nt: TGTGCCAGCAGTAACTCGTTGACATCGAACACCGGGGAGCTGTTTTTT

abundance: -
j_gene: TRBJ2-3
d_gene: -
v_gene: TRBV6-6
CDR3aa: CASRAGATLDTQYF
CDR3nt: TGTGCCAGCAGGGCGGGGGCAACTCTTGATACGCAGTATTTT

abundance: -
j_gene: TRBJ2-7
d_gene: TRBD2
v_gene: TRBV18
CDR3aa: CASSSGLAGGTPYEQYF
CDR3nt: TGTGCCAGCTCATCCGGACTAGCGGGGGGCACCCCCTACGAGCAGTACTTC

abundance: -
j_gene: TRBJ2-7
d_gene: -
v_gene: TRBV5-5
CDR3aa: CASRYQGNYEQYF
CDR3nt: TGTGCCAGCAGGTATCAGGGGAACTACGAGCAGTACTTC

abundance: once
j_gene: TRBJ2-5
d_gene: TRBD1
v_gene: TRBV5-1
CDR3aa: CASSLDRGPETQYF
CDR3nt: TGCGCCAGCAGCTTAGACAGGGGCCCAGAGACCCAGTACTTC

abundance: -
j_gene: TRBJ1-6
d_gene: -
v_gene: TRBV6-5
CDR3aa: CASSYAWEVSNSPLHF
CDR3nt: TGTGCCAGCAGTTACGCCTGGGAGGTATCGAATTCACCCCTCCACTTT

abundance: once
j_gene: TRBJ1-4
d_gene: TRBD1
v_gene: TRBV7-9
CDR3aa: CASSLQQGREKLFF
CDR3nt: TGTGCCAGCAGCTTACAACAGGGGAGGGAAAAACTGTTTTTT

abundance: -
j_gene: TRBJ1-6
d_gene: -
v_gene: TRBV19
CDR3aa: CASSQGREYNSPLHF
CDR3nt: TGTGCCAGTAGCCAGGGACGGGAGTATAATTCACCCCTCCACTTT

abundance: -
j_gene: TRBJ2-7
d_gene: -
v_gene: TRBV5-5
CDR3aa: CASSLGGETYEQYF
CDR3nt: TGTGCCAGCAGCTTGGGGGGAGAAACCTACGAGCAGTACTTC

abundance: -
j_gene: TRBJ2-2
d_gene: -
v_gene: TRBV3-1/TRBV3-2
CDR3aa: CASTPRGGVTGELFF
CDR3nt: TGTGCCAGCACCCCGAGGGGGGGGGTCACCGGGGAGCTGTTTTTT

abundance: -
j_gene: TRBJ2-7
d_gene: -
v_gene: TRBV9
CDR3aa: CASSIAGSSYEQYF
CDR3nt: TGTGCCAGCAGTATCGCCGGGAGCTCCTACGAGCAGTACTTC

abundance: -
j_gene: TRBJ2-7
d_gene: TRBD1
v_gene: TRBV7-9
CDR3aa: CASSFGDRSYEQYF
CDR3nt: TGTGCCAGCAGCTTCGGGGACAGATCCTACGAGCAGTACTTC

abundance: -
j_gene: TRBJ1-6
d_gene: TRBD1
v_gene: TRBV2
CDR3aa: CASSETGGGPLHF
CDR3nt: TGTGCCAGCAGTGAAACAGGGGGTGGGCCCCTCCACTTT

abundance: -
j_gene: TRBJ1-4
d_gene: TRBD1
v_gene: TRBV9
CDR3aa: CASSVAGAGQGNEKLFF
CDR3nt: TGTGCCAGCAGCGTAGCTGGTGCGGGACAGGGAAATGAAAAACTGTTTTTT

abundance: -
j_gene: TRBJ2-5
d_gene: -
v_gene: TRBV6-5
CDR3aa: CASSPVQETQYF
CDR3nt: TGTGCCAGTTCTCCCGTACAAGAGACCCAGTACTTC

abundance: -
j_gene: TRBJ1-2
d_gene: TRBD1
v_gene: TRBV5-1
CDR3aa: CASSPIWTGGEGYTF
CDR3nt: TGCGCCAGCAGCCCTATTTGGACAGGGGGCGAAGGCTACACCTTC

abundance: -
j_gene: TRBJ2-1
d_gene: -
v_gene: TRBV11-3
CDR3aa: CASSPPGIAGEQFF
CDR3nt: TGTGCCAGCAGCCCACCCGGTATCGCGGGTGAGCAGTTCTTC

abundance: -
j_gene: TRBJ2-3
d_gene: -
v_gene: TRBV4-2
CDR3aa: CASSQEITGGTDTQYF
CDR3nt: TGTGCCAGCAGCCAAGAGATCACGGGGGGCACAGATACGCAGTATTTT

abundance: -
j_gene: TRBJ2-2
d_gene: -
v_gene: TRBV5-1
CDR3aa: CASSLLGTGDPGELFF
CDR3nt: TGCGCCAGCAGCTTGTTAGGCACGGGAGACCCCGGGGAGCTGTTTTTT

abundance: -
j_gene: TRBJ1-1
d_gene: -
v_gene: TRBV27
CDR3aa: CASSPGQAGVMNTEAFF
CDR3nt: TGTGCCAGCAGTCCCGGACAAGCAGGGGTAATGAACACTGAAGCTTTCTTT

abundance: -
j_gene: TRBJ1-6
d_gene: -
v_gene: TRBV27
CDR3aa: CASTYGTASSYNSPLHF
CDR3nt: TGTGCCAGCACTTACGGGACTGCGAGCTCCTATAATTCACCCCTCCACTTT

abundance: -
j_gene: TRBJ1-3
d_gene: TRBD1
v_gene: TRBV3-1/TRBV3-2
CDR3aa: CASSLDRGSGNTIYF
CDR3nt: TGTGCCAGCAGCCTAGACAGGGGGTCTGGAAACACCATATATTTT

abundance: -
j_gene: TRBJ2-5
d_gene: TRBD2
v_gene: TRBV4-2
CDR3aa: CASSRPGGVGETQYF
CDR3nt: TGTGCCAGCAGCCGCCCGGGAGGCGTGGGGGAGACCCAGTACTTC

abundance: -
j_gene: TRBJ1-1
d_gene: -
v_gene: TRBV4-2
CDR3aa: CASSQETGMNTEAFF
CDR3nt: TGTGCCAGCAGCCAAGAGACAGGTATGAACACTGAAGCTTTCTTT

abundance: -
j_gene: TRBJ1-1
d_gene: -
v_gene: TRBV25-1
CDR3aa: CASSGVQDEAFF
CDR3nt: TGTGCCAGCAGTGGGGTTCAGGATGAAGCTTTCTTT

abundance: -
j_gene: TRBJ1-2
d_gene: -
v_gene: TRBV19
CDR3aa: CASSINLLGGYGYTF
CDR3nt: TGTGCCAGTAGTATAAACCTTCTGGGAGGCTATGGCTACACCTTC

abundance: -
j_gene: TRBJ1-4
d_gene: -
v_gene: TRBV9
CDR3aa: CASSADPTPATNEKLFF
CDR3nt: TGTGCCAGCAGCGCCGACCCGACACCCGCAACTAATGAAAAACTGTTTTTT

abundance: -
j_gene: TRBJ2-7
d_gene: -
v_gene: TRBV7-6
CDR3aa: CASSLDSSYEQYF
CDR3nt: TGTGCCAGCAGCTTAGACAGCTCCTACGAGCAGTACTTC

abundance: -
j_gene: TRBJ2-1
d_gene: -
v_gene: TRBV13
CDR3aa: CASTPEIRDNEQFF
CDR3nt: TGTGCCAGCACCCCGGAGATTCGCGACAATGAGCAGTTCTTC

abundance: once
j_gene: TRBJ2-7
d_gene: TRBD2
v_gene: TRBV30
CDR3aa: CAWSAWGGEQYF
CDR3nt: TGTGCCTGGAGTGCCTGGGGGGGCGAGCAGTACTTC

abundance: -
j_gene: TRBJ2-3
d_gene: -
v_gene: TRBV6-5
CDR3aa: CASSWRTSTDTQYF
CDR3nt: TGTGCCAGCAGTTGGCGGACTAGCACAGATACGCAGTATTTT

abundance: -
j_gene: TRBJ2-3
d_gene: -
v_gene: TRBV15
CDR3aa: CATSRVEGVQYF
CDR3nt: TGTGCCACCAGCAGAGTTGAGGGAGTGCAGTATTTT

abundance: -
j_gene: TRBJ1-2
d_gene: TRBD1
v_gene: TRBV5-6
CDR3aa: CASSVGTVFQYGYTF
CDR3nt: TGTGCCAGCAGCGTTGGGACAGTGTTCCAGTATGGCTACACCTTC

abundance: -
j_gene: TRBJ2-1
d_gene: TRBD2
v_gene: TRBV4-2
CDR3aa: CASSQASVASGGYNEQFF
CDR3nt: TGTGCCAGCAGCCAAGCATCCGTCGCTAGCGGGGGATACAATGAGCAGTTCTTC

abundance: -
j_gene: TRBJ1-1
d_gene: -
v_gene: TRBV27
CDR3aa: CASSLRAGLTEAFF
CDR3nt: TGTGCCAGCAGTTTAAGGGCAGGGCTCACTGAAGCTTTCTTT